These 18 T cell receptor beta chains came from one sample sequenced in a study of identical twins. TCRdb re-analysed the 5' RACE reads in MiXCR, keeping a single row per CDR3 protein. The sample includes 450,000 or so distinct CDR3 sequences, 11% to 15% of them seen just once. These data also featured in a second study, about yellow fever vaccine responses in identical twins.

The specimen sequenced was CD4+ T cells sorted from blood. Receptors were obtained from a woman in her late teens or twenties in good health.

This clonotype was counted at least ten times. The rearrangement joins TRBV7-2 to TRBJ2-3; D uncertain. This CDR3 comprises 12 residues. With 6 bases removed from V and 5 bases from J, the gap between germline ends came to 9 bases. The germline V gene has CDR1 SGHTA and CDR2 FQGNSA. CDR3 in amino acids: CASSFGGDTQYF. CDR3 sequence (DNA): TGTGCCAGCAGTTTCGGTGGAGATACGCAGTATTTT.

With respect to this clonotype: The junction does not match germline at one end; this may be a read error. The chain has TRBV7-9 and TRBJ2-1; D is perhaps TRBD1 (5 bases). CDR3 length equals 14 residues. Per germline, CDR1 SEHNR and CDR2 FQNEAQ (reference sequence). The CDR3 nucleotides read TGTGCCAGCAGCCCTAAGGGGTACTACAGTGAGCAGTTCTTC. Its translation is CASSPKGYYSEQFF.

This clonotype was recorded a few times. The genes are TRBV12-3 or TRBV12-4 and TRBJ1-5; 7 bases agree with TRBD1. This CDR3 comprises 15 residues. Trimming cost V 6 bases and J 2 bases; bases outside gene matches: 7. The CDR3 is CASSTGDGGNQPQHF. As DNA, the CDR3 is TGTGCCAGCAGCACAGGGGATGGTGGCAATCAGCCCCAGCATTTT.

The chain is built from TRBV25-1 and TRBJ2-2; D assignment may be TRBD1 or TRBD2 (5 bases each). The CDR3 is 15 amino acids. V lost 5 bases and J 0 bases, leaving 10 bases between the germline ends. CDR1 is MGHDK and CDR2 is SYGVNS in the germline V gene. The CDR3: CASSRGAANTGELFF. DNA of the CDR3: TGTGCCAGCAGTAGAGGGGCTGCGAACACCGGGGAGCTGTTTTTT.

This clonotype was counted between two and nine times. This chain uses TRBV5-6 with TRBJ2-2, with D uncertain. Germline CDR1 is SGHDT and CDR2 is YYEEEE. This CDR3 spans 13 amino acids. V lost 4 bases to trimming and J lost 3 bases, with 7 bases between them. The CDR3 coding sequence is TGTGCCAGCAGCCCATGGCACACCGGGGAGCTGTTTTTT. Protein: CASSPWHTGELFF.

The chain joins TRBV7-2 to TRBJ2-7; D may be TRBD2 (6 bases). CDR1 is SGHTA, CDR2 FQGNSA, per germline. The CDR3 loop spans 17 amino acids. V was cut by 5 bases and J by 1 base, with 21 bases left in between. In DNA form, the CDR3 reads TGTGCCAGCAGCGTAATGGCTAGCGAGGGGATTTCCTACGAGCAGTACTTC. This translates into CASSVMASEGISYEQYF.

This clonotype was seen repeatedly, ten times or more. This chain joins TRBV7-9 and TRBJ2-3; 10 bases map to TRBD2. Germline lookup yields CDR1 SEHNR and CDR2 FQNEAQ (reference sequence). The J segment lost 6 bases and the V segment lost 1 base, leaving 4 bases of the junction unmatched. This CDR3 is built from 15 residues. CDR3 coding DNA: TGTGCCAGCAGCTTAGGTCGGGGACTAGCGGATACGCAGTATTTT. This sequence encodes CASSLGRGLADTQYF.

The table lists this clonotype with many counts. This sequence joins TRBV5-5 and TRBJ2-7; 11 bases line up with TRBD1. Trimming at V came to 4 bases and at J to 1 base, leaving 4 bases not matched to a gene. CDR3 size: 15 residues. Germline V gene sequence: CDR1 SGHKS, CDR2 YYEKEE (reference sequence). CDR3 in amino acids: CASSPDRGPSYEQYF. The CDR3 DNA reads TGTGCCAGCAGCCCGGACAGGGGGCCTTCCTACGAGCAGTACTTC. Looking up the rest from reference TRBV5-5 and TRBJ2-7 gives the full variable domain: DAGVTQSPTHLIKTRGQQVTLRCSPISGHKSVSWYQQVLGQGPQFIFQYYEKEERGRGNFPDRFSARQFPNYSSELNVNALLLGDSALYLCASSPDRGPSYEQYFGPGTRLTVT.

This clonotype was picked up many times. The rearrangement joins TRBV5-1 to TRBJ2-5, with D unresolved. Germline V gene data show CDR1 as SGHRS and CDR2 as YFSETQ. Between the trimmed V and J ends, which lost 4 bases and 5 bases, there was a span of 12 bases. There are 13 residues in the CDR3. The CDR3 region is CASSHLRVETQYF. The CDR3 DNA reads TGCGCCAGCAGCCATCTAAGAGTGGAGACCCAGTACTTC.

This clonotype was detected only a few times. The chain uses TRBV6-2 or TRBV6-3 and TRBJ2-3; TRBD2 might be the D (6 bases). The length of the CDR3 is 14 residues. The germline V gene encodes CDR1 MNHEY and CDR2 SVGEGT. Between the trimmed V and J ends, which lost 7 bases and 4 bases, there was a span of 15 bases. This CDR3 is CASTPGVRADTQYF. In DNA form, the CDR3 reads TGTGCCAGCACACCGGGAGTGAGGGCAGATACGCAGTATTTT.

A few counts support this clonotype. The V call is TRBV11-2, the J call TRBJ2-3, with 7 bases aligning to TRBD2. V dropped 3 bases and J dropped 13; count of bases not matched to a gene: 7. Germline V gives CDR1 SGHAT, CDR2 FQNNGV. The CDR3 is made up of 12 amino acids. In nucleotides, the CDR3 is TGTGCCAGCAGCTTCCCCGGGACTATCAAGTATTTT. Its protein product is CASSFPGTIKYF.

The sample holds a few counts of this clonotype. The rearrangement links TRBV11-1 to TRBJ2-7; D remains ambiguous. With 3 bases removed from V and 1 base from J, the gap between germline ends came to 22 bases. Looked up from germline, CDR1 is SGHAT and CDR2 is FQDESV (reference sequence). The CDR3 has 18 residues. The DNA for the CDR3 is TGTGCCAGCAGCTTGATTCCCGATTCCTACCTTAGATCCTACGAGCAGTACTTC. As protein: CASSLIPDSYLRSYEQYF.

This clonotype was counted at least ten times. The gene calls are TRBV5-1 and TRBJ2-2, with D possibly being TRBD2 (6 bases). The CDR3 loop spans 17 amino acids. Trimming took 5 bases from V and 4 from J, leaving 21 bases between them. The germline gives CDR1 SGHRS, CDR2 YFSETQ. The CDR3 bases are TGCGCCAGCAGACTCCGGGACTCCGCCCAAGGCACCGGGGAGCTGTTTTTT. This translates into CASRLRDSAQGTGELFF.

Here the CDR3 reads CASRRGMRDNEQFF. The CDR3, as DNA: TGTGCCAGCAGGAGGGGGATGAGGGACAATGAGCAGTTCTTC. V usage is TRBV2 and J usage is TRBJ2-1; tentatively, D is TRBD1 (6 bases). This CDR3 spans 14 amino acids. The V and J ends lost 6 bases and 5 bases respectively, with 14 bases between them. Per germline, CDR1 SNHLY and CDR2 FYNNEI.

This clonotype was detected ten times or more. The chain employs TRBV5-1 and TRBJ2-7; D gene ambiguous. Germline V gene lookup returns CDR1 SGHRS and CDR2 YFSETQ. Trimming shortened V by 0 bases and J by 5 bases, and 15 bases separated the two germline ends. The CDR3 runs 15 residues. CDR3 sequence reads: CASSLEGSVFHEQYF. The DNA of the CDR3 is TGCGCCAGCAGCTTGGAAGGCAGCGTTTTCCACGAGCAGTACTTC.

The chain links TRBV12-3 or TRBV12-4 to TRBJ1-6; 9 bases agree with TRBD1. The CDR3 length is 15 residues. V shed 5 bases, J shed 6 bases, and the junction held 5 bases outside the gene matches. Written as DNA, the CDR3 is TGTGCCAGCAGTAGTGGACAGGGGAGTAATTCACCCCTCCACTTT. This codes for CASSSGQGSNSPLHF.

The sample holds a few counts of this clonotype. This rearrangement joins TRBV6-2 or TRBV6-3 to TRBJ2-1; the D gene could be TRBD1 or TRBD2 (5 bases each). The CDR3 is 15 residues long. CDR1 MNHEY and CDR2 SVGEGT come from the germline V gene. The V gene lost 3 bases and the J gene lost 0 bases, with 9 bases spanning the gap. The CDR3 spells CASSYGGPSYNEQFF. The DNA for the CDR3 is TGTGCCAGCAGTTATGGGGGACCCTCCTACAATGAGCAGTTCTTC.

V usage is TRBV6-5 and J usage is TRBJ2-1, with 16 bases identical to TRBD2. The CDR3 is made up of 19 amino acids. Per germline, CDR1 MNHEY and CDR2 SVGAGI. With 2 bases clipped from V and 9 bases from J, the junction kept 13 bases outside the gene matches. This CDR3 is CASSYGGPGTSGRAGEQFF. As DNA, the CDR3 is TGTGCCAGCAGTTACGGGGGACCGGGGACTAGCGGGAGGGCTGGTGAGCAGTTCTTC.